This TCR beta chain was profiled in a study of T cell changes during pregnancy in multiple sclerosis. Sequenced by immunoSEQ multiplex PCR; TCRdb stores in-frame clones only, minus some. The sample lists some 68,000 clones; roughly nine tenths were seen once. On this clone: An end of the junction does not agree with germline; a read error may underlie this.

The V gene's germline CDR1 is SGHRS and CDR2 YFSETQ. There are 14 residues in the CDR3. The clonotype comes from a female donor in good health, enrolled as a control in a pregnancy study. The V and J genes are TRBV5-1 and TRBJ1-1; 9 nucleotides align to TRBD1. Sequenced material: peripheral blood, taken in the second trimester of pregnancy. The CDR3 DNA reads TGCGCCAGCAGTTGGGACAGGGAGAACGCTGAAGCTTTCTTT. It codes for CASSWDRENAEAFF.